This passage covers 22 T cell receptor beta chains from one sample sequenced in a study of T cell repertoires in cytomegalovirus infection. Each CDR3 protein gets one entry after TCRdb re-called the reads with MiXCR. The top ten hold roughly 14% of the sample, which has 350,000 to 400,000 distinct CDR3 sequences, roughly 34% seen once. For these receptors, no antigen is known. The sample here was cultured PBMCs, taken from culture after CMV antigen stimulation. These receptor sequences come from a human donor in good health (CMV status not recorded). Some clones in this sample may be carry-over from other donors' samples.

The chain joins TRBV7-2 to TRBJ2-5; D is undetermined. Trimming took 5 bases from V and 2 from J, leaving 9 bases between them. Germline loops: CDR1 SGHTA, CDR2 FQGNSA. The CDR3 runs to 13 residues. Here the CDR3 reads CASSPQTQETQYF. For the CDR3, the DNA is TGTGCCAGCAGCCCCCAGACGCAAGAGACCCAGTACTTC.

CDR3 sequence: CATSDPRQSSYNEQFF. The CDR3 bases are TGTGCCACCAGTGACCCTAGACAGAGCTCCTACAATGAGCAGTTCTTC. The chain recombines TRBV24-1 with TRBJ2-1; possibly TRBD1 for D (5 bases). Germline assignment: CDR1 KGHDR and CDR2 SFDVKD. The CDR3 totals 16 residues. V was clipped by 4 bases and J by 0 bases, with 12 bases between them.

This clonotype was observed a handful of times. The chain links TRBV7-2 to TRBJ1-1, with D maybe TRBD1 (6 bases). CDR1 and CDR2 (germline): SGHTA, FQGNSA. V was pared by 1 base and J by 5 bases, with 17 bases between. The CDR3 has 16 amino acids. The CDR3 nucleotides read TGTGCCAGCAGCTTAGGGTTATCGGGGGGCAATACTGAAGCTTTCTTT. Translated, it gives CASSLGLSGGNTEAFF.

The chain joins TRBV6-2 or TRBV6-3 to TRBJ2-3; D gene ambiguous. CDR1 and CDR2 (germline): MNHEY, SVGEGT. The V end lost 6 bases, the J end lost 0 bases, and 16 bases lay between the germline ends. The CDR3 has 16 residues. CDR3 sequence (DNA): TGTGCCAGCAGACCCCGGCAGGCCCGTAGCACAGATACGCAGTATTTT. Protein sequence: CASRPRQARSTDTQYF.

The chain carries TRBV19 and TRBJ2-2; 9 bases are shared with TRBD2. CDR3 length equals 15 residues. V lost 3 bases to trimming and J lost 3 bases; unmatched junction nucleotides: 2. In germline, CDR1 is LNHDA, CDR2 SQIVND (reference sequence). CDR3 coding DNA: TGTGCCAGTAGTATCCTAGCGGGGCACACCGGGGAGCTGTTTTTT. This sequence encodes CASSILAGHTGELFF.

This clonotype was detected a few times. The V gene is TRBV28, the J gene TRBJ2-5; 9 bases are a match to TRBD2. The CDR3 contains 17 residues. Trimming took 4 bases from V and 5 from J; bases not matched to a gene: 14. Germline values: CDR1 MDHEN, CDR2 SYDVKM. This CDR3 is CASSSPIRGRAGETQYF. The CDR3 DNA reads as TGTGCCAGCAGTTCCCCCATCCGCGGGAGGGCCGGGGAGACCCAGTACTTC.

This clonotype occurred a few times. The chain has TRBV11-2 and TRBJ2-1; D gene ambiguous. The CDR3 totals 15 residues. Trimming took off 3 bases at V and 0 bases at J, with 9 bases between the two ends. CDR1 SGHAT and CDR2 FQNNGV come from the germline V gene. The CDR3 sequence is CASSFRESSYNEQFF. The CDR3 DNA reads TGTGCCAGCAGCTTTCGCGAGAGCTCCTACAATGAGCAGTTCTTC.

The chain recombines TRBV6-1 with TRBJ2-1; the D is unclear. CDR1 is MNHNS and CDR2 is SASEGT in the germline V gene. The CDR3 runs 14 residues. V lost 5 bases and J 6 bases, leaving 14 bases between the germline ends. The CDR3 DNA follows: TGTGCCAGCAGTTACAGCCCAGTCTTCAATGAGCAGTTCTTC. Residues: CASSYSPVFNEQFF.

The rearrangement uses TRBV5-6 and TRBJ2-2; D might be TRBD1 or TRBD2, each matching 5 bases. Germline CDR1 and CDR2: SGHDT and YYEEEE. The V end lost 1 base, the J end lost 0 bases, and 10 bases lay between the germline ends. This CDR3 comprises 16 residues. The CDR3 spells CASSLLLGANTGELFF. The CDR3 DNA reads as TGTGCCAGCAGCTTGCTTTTGGGGGCGAACACCGGGGAGCTGTTTTTT.

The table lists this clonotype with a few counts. The CDR3 sequence: CASSYFFAVNSYNEQFF. DNA for the CDR3: TGTGCCAGCAGTTACTTCTTTGCGGTGAACTCCTACAATGAGCAGTTCTTC. The rearrangement uses TRBV6-2 or TRBV6-3 and TRBJ2-1; D is ambiguous. CDR3 length equals 17 residues. Trimming took off 1 base at V and 0 bases at J, with 13 bases between the two ends. CDR1 is MNHEY, CDR2 SVGEGT, per germline.

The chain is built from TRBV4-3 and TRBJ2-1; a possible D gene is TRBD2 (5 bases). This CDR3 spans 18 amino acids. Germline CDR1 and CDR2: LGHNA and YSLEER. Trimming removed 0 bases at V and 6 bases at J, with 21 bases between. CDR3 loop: CASSQDQPLAPGRNEQFF. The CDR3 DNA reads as TGCGCCAGCAGCCAAGATCAGCCCCTAGCTCCAGGCCGCAATGAGCAGTTCTTC.

In DNA, the CDR3 is TGTGCCAGCATTACGGCCATGAACACTGAAGCTTTCTTT. This gives the protein CASITAMNTEAFF. The rearrangement links TRBV7-3 to TRBJ1-1, with D unresolved. The CDR3 has 13 residues. Per germline, CDR1 SGHTA and CDR2 FQGTGA. V was clipped by 7 bases and J by 0 bases, with 9 bases between them. Full variable domain (missing parts from reference TRBV7-3 and TRBJ1-1): GAGVSQTPSNKVTEKGKYVELRCDPISGHTALYWYRQSLGQGPEFLIYFQGTGAADDSGLPNDRFFAVRPEGSVSTLKIQRTERGDSAVYLCASITAMNTEAFFGQGTRLTVV.

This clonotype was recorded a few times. The CDR3 bases are TGTGCCAGCAGAAACCTAGCGGGACCCTCCTACGAGCAGTACGTC. Translating it yields CASRNLAGPSYEQYV. This chain connects TRBV6-2 or TRBV6-3 to TRBJ2-7, with 9 bases lining up with TRBD2. This CDR3 comprises 15 residues. The J segment lost 0 bases and the V segment lost 6 bases, leaving 6 bases of the junction unmatched. From germline, CDR1 is MNHEY and CDR2 SVGEGT.

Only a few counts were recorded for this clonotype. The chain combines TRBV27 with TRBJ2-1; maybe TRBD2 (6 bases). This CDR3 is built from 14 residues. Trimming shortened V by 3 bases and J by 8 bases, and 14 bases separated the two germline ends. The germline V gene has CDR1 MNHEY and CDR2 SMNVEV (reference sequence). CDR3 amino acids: CASSFEGGFDEQFF. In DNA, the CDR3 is TGTGCCAGCAGTTTTGAGGGAGGATTCGATGAGCAGTTCTTC.

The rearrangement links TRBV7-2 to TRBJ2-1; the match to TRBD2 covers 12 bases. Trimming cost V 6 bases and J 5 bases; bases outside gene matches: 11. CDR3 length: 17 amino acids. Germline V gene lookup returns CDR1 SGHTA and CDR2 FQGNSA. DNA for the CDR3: TGTGCCAGCAGAACTAGCGGGAGGCCCTGGGGGGACAATGAGCAGTTCTTC. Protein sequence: CASRTSGRPWGDNEQFF. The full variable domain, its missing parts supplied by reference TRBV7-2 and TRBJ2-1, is GAGVSQSPSNKVTEKGKDVELRCDPISGHTALYWYRQSLGQGLEFLIYFQGNSAPDKSGLPSDRFSAERTGGSVSTLTIQRTQQEDSAVYLCASRTSGRPWGDNEQFFGPGTRLTVL.

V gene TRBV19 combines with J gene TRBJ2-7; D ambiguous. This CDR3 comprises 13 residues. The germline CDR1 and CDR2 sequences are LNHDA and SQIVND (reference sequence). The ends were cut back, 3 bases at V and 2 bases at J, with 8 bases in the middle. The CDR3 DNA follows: TGTGCCAGTAGTATTGAGGCACCCTACGAGCAGTACTTC. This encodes CASSIEAPYEQYF.

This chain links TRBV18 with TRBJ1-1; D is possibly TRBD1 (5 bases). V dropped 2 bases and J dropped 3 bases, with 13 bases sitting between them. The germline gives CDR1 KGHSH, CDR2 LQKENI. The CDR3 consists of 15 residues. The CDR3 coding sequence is TGTGCCAGCTCACCAAAGAAGGGAGGGGACACTGAAGCTTTCTTT. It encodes CASSPKKGGDTEAFF. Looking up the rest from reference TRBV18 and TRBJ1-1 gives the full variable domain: NAGVMQNPRHLVRRRGQEARLRCSPMKGHSHVYWYRQLPEEGLKFMVYLQKENIIDESGMPKERFSAEFPKEGPSILRIQQVVRGDSAAYFCASSPKKGGDTEAFFGQGTRLTVV.

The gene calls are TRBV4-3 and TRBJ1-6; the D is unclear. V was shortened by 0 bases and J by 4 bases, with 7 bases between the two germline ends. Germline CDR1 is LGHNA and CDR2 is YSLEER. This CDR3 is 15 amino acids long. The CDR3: CASSQDPGYNSPLHF. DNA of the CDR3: TGCGCCAGCAGCCAAGATCCGGGATATAATTCACCCCTCCACTTT.

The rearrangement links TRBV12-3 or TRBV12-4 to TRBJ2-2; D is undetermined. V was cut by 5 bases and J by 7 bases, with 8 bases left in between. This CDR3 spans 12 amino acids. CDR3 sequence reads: CASSPTVGELFF. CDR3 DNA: TGTGCCAGCAGTCCGACGGTCGGGGAGCTGTTTTTT.

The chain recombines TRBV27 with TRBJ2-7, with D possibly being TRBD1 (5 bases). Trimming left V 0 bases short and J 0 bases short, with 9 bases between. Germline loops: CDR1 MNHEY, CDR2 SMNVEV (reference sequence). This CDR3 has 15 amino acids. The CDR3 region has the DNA TGTGCCAGCAGTTTATCACAGGCACTCTCCTACGAGCAGTACTTC. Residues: CASSLSQALSYEQYF.

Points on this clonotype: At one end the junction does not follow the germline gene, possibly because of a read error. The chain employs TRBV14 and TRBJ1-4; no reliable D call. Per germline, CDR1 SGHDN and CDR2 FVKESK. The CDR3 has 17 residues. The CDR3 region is CAGSQGLGRTTNEKLFF. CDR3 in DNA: TGTGCCGGCAGCCAAGGGTTGGGGAGAACAACTAATGAAAAACTGTTTTTT.

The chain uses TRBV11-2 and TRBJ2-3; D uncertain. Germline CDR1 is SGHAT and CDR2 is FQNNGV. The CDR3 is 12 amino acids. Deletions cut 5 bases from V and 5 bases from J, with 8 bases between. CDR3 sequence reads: CASSPHEDTQYF. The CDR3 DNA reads TGTGCCAGCAGCCCCCATGAAGATACGCAGTATTTT.